The clone carrying this T cell receptor beta chain was recorded once. Its specificity is unknown. Germline V lookup: CDR1 SGHRS, CDR2 YFSETQ. V lost 1 base, J lost 5 bases, and 3 bases stayed unmatched. CDR3 length equals 14 residues. This sample was included in a study of a mutant IDH1 vaccine in newly diagnosed glioma. Study in general: Standard pretreatment was either radiotherapy, temozolomide, or, for most, radiochemotherapy with temozolomide. General study findings and limits: Seemingly, top peripheral T cell clonotype changes bore no relation to pseudoprogression.

Sequenced by immunoSEQ multiplex PCR; TCRdb stores in-frame clones only, minus some. The sample lists tens of thousands of clones, approximately 79% occurring once. Specified time point: week 11, during vaccination. The vaccine gave 300 ug of a 20-mer mutant IDH1 peptide subcutaneously per dose. New astrocytomas of WHO grade 3 or 4 that were IDH1-mutant and ATRX-lost were found in the donors. The V and J genes are TRBV5-1 and TRBJ2-7; 10 bases are shared with TRBD2. Material: PBMCs, obtained from a glioma patient whose treatment included an IDH1 peptide vaccine. This receptor was taken from a man aged 40-50 years with glioma. CDR3 sequence (DNA): TGCGCCAGCAGCTTGAGCGGGAGGGTTAACGAGCAGTACTTC. It yields the protein CASSLSGRVNEQYF. Combining the CDR3 with reference TRBV5-1 and TRBJ2-7 gives the whole variable domain KAGVTQTPRYLIKTRGQQVTLSCSPISGHRSVSWYQQTPGQGLQFLFEYFSETQRNKGNFPGRFSGRQFSNSRSEMNVSTLELGDSALYLCASSLSGRVNEQYFGPGTRLTVT.